Below are 20 T cell receptor beta chains sequenced from a single sample in a study of graft-versus-host responses after intestinal transplantation. Their specific antigens are unknown. TCRdb's copy holds only in-frame clones and misses some; the assay was immunoSEQ multiplex PCR. The table has 85,000 to 100,000 clones, 85% to 95% seen once; the top ten hold approximately 0.07%. Here the sequenced sample was unstimulated CD8+ T cells sorted from spleen or lymph node cells, taken before transplant. These receptors all stem from a human donor who was the organ donor for an intestinal transplant.

The CDR3 loop is CASSELPGELFF. CDR3 nucleotides: TGTGCCAGCAGTGAGCTGCCCGGGGAGCTGTTTTTT. The rearrangement uses TRBV5-8 and TRBJ2-2, with no clear D. The CDR3 runs 12 residues. Deletions cut 5 bases from V and 6 bases from J, with 8 bases between. Germline-derived CDR1 and CDR2 are SGHTS and YDEGEE.

The chain employs TRBV9 and TRBJ1-2, with D unclear. The germline V and J ends were trimmed by 0 bases and 6 bases, with 12 bases remaining between them. The germline V gene encodes CDR1 SGDLS and CDR2 YYNGEE. This CDR3 region has 14 residues. The CDR3 loop is CASSVEAGVDGYTF. CDR3 nucleotides: TGTGCCAGCAGCGTAGAAGCCGGGGTCGATGGCTACACCTTC.

The rearrangement links TRBV27 to TRBJ1-2, with 12 bases that match TRBD1. The CDR3 length is 14 residues. V was clipped by 4 bases and J by 6 bases; unmatched bases: 3. The germline V gene encodes CDR1 MNHEY and CDR2 SMNVEV (reference sequence). The CDR3 DNA reads TGTGCCAGCAGTTCGGGGACAGGGGGCAATGGCTACACCTTC. It yields the protein CASSSGTGGNGYTF.

On this clone itself: One junction end does not reproduce the germline sequence, and a read error may be involved. The V gene is TRBV7-7, the J gene TRBJ2-7; TRBD2 matches at 7 bases. CDR3 length equals 18 residues. CDR1 SSHAT and CDR2 FNYEAQ come from the germline V gene (reference sequence). CDR3 coding DNA: TGTGCTAGCAGCTTCCCTAACGGGGGAGGGCCGAATAGCCACGAGCAGTACTTC. Translation: CASSFPNGGGPNSHEQYF. Based on the CDR3 plus reference TRBV7-7 and TRBJ2-7, the full variable domain is GAGVSQSPRYKVTKRGQDVTLRCDPISSHATLYWYQQALGQGPEFLTYFNYEAQPDKSGLPSDRFSAERPEGSISTLTIQRTEQRDSAMYRCASSFPNGGGPNSHEQYFGPGTRLTVT.

The V call is TRBV6-1, the J call TRBJ2-7, with 7 bases that match TRBD2. Germline CDR1 and CDR2: MNHNS and SASEGT. There are 19 residues in the CDR3. V lost 3 bases, J lost 2 bases, and 19 bases stayed unmatched. This CDR3 is CASSDPHGSGIGGPYEQYF. For the CDR3, the DNA is TGTGCCAGCAGTGATCCTCACGGGAGCGGGATCGGCGGCCCCTACGAGCAGTACTTC.

The chain combines TRBV28 with TRBJ2-7, with D possibly being TRBD1 (5 bases). Trimming shortened V by 4 bases and J by 5 bases, and 12 bases separated the two germline ends. CDR1 is MDHEN and CDR2 is SYDVKM in the germline V gene. This CDR3 region has 13 residues. CDR3 protein: CASSSGYLHEQYF. The CDR3 region has the DNA TGTGCCAGCAGTTCAGGGTATCTCCACGAGCAGTACTTC.

The gene calls are TRBV27 and TRBJ2-5; the match to TRBD2 covers 9 bases. The closer fit of TRBJ2-7 to the DNA end suggests the J call may be wrong. This CDR3 has 17 amino acids. Per the germline V gene, CDR1 is MNHEY and CDR2 is SMNVEV (reference sequence). CDR3 sequence: CASSLVASGVPPYEQYF. The CDR3 DNA is TGTGCCAGCAGTTTGGTCGCTAGCGGGGTCCCACCCTACGAGCAGTACTTC.

This chain uses TRBV5-4 with TRBJ2-2, with a weak D call TRBD1 (6 bases). The ends were cut back, 5 bases at V and 6 bases at J, with 17 bases in the middle. CDR1 is SGHNT and CDR2 is YYREEE in the germline V gene (reference sequence). CDR3 length: 15 residues. DNA for the CDR3: TGTGCCAGCAGACAACAGGGTAGTCCCGCCGGGGAGCTGTTTTTT. Its protein product is CASRQQGSPAGELFF. Using reference TRBV5-4 and TRBJ2-2 for the parts outside the CDR3, the full variable domain is ETGVTQSPTHLIKTRGQQVTLRCSSQSGHNTVSWYQQALGQGPQFIFQYYREEENGRGNFPPRFSGLQFPNYSSELNVNALELDDSALYLCASRQQGSPAGELFFGEGSRLTVL.

The chain couples TRBV19 to TRBJ1-1; 7 bases agree with TRBD1. Germline V gene lookup returns CDR1 LNHDA and CDR2 SQIVND (reference sequence). The length of the CDR3 is 11 residues. The junction had 4 bases not matched to a gene; V was cut back by 8 bases and J by 7 bases. The CDR3 DNA sequence: TGTGCCAGTGAGGACAGGAATGAAGCTTTCTTT. Protein product: CASEDRNEAFF.

The genes are TRBV27 and TRBJ2-4, with D possibly matching TRBD2 (6 bases). In germline, CDR1 is MNHEY, CDR2 SMNVEV (reference sequence). The CDR3 has 16 amino acids. Trimming shortened V by 7 bases and J by 3 bases, and 19 bases separated the two germline ends. CDR3 in amino acids: CASTELALGGKNIQYF. The CDR3 nucleotides are TGTGCCAGCACCGAATTAGCGTTGGGGGGCAAAAACATTCAGTACTTC.

The gene calls are TRBV13 and TRBJ2-5; 10 bases align to TRBD2. The CDR3 consists of 16 residues. Germline V gene data show CDR1 as PRHDT and CDR2 as FYEKMQ (reference sequence). With 0 bases clipped from V and 1 base from J, the junction kept 2 bases outside the gene matches. The CDR3 region is CASSLGLAGAQETQYF. The CDR3 DNA reads as TGTGCCAGCAGCTTAGGGCTAGCGGGGGCCCAAGAGACCCAGTACTTC. Full variable domain (remainder filled in from reference TRBV13 and TRBJ2-5): AAGVIQSPRHLIKEKRETATLKCYPIPRHDTVYWYQQGPGQDPQFLISFYEKMQSDKGSIPDRFSAQQFSDYHSELNMSSLELGDSALYFCASSLGLAGAQETQYFGPGTRLLVL.

The chain combines TRBV19 with TRBJ1-6; the D is unclear. Germline V gives CDR1 LNHDA, CDR2 SQIVND (reference sequence). This CDR3 region has 18 residues. V was pared by 3 bases and J by 1 base, with 16 bases between. The DNA for the CDR3 is TGTGCCAGTAGTATTATGTGGGTTTCGGGGTCCTATAATTCACCCCTCCACTTT. Translation gives CASSIMWVSGSYNSPLHF.

The genes are TRBV7-9 and TRBJ1-1; tentative D call: TRBD1 (5 bases). The CDR3 length is 15 residues. The germline V gene encodes CDR1 SEHNR and CDR2 FQNEAQ (reference sequence). Trimming pared 5 bases from V and 7 bases from J, leaving 20 bases between. The CDR3 coding sequence is TGTGCCAGCAGCGCACGACAGCCAGCGAATCTTGAAGCTTTCTTT. Translated: CASSARQPANLEAFF.

The chain carries TRBV28 and TRBJ2-5, with D unclear. V was pared by 3 bases and J by 1 base, with 6 bases between. This CDR3 is 13 amino acids long. In germline, CDR1 is MDHEN, CDR2 SYDVKM. The CDR3 here is CASSFGLQETQYF. In nucleotides, the CDR3 is TGTGCCAGCAGTTTTGGGCTCCAAGAGACCCAGTACTTC.

V gene TRBV29-1 combines with J gene TRBJ2-2; 7 bases are a match to TRBD1. The CDR3 consists of 12 residues. J lost 4 bases, V lost 5 bases, and 1 base had no gene match. Looked up from germline, CDR1 is SQVTM and CDR2 is ANQGSEA. CDR3 sequence: CSVWDSTGELFF. CDR3 bases: TGCAGCGTTTGGGACAGCACCGGGGAGCTGTTTTTT.

Only a few counts were recorded for this clone. This chain uses TRBV6-1 with TRBJ2-7, with D perhaps matching TRBD2 (6 bases). This CDR3 contains 15 residues. V lost 0 bases to trimming and J lost 2 bases, with 11 bases between them. Germline V gene sequence: CDR1 MNHNS, CDR2 SASEGT. The chain's CDR3 is CASSEAWRGAYEQYF. In nucleotides, the CDR3 is TGTGCCAGCAGTGAAGCCTGGCGGGGTGCCTACGAGCAGTACTTC.

The chain employs TRBV7-6 and TRBJ2-7, with 8 bases aligning to TRBD2. Germline CDR1 is SGHVS and CDR2 is FNYEAQ. This CDR3 is built from 12 residues. J was trimmed by 13 bases and V by 1 base; bases with no gene match: 6. The DNA of the CDR3 is TGTGCCAGCAGCTTAGTCGGCGGGACTAGTTACTTC. Translation: CASSLVGGTSYF.

The rearrangement links TRBV13 to TRBJ2-3, with D tentatively TRBD1 (5 bases). V was clipped by 5 bases and J by 4 bases, with 19 bases between them. The V gene's germline CDR1 is PRHDT and CDR2 FYEKMQ (reference sequence). The CDR3 runs to 16 residues. Here the CDR3 DNA reads TGTGCCAGCAGCCCTCAGGGAATTTTAGAGTCAGATACGCAGTATTTT. Its protein is CASSPQGILESDTQYF.

The rearrangement joins TRBV5-4 to TRBJ2-5, with a possible D match to TRBD1 (6 bases). The V and J ends lost 2 bases and 2 bases respectively, with 7 bases between them. Germline V lookup: CDR1 SGHNT, CDR2 YYREEE (reference sequence). The CDR3 is 13 residues long. The CDR3 bases are TGTGCCAGCAGCTTCAGGGGACAAGAGACCCAGTACTTC. It translates to CASSFRGQETQYF.

Comment on this clone: The junction differs from germline at one of its ends, possibly a read error. This chain joins TRBV25-1 and TRBJ2-1; 7 bases fit TRBD1. CDR3 size: 18 residues. The germline V gene has CDR1 MGHDK and CDR2 SYGVNS. This CDR3 is CASSESTGKYVGDNEQFF. The CDR3 region has the DNA TGTGCCAGCAGCGAATCGACAGGGAAGTACGTTGGGGACAATGAGCAGTTCTTC.